The entry that follows covers one T cell receptor beta chain sequence. Its binding antigen is unknown. No quality values exist for individual bases; no much larger clone is one base distant. The donors were healthy, HIV-negative adults who had no recently reported acute infections or vaccinations. Only Caucasian adults living in Nashville, Tennessee, USA were represented among the donors. CD4+ T cells were enriched by magnetic negative selection; naive cells were then positively selected on CD45RA, and the negative fraction formed the memory subset. Blood was collected by leukapheresis, and PBMCs were isolated by Ficoll-Histopaque density gradient centrifugation and then cryopreserved in liquid nitrogen vapor phase. Analytical flow cytometry was used to check the purity and quantity of every magnetically sorted T cell population. From each sorted fraction, genomic DNA was isolated and quantified by UV absorbance on a Nanodrop 2000c.

This entry is derived from a study of shared clonotypes between healthy human individuals (dated by TCRdb to 2020 to 2022). Looking at the study overall: Three men and a couple of women, aged 18 to 49 years, made up the cohort. Per donor, three plates each were used for CD4 naive and CD4 memory, two for CD8 naive, and one for CD8 memory. To estimate repertoire size and how much clonotypes are shared between individuals, the study performed deep sequencing of blood TCR repertoires from a few healthy adults. Libraries were prepared and TCR repertoires were sequenced by different laboratories using diverse techniques, in order to increase sequencing depth and limit assay-specific biases. Each donor's leukapheresis produced roughly between roughly 0.9 and 8.9 billion PBMCs.

Summary of the overall study and its limitations: About 5% of naive CD4, 3.5% of naive CD8, about 2.5% of memory CD4, and 0.4% of memory CD8 clonotypes were shared across several donors. Even with the large sequencing depth, rarefaction of the sorted-subset datasets indicated that sequencing was incomplete. Because the study included a small number of donors, the genetic and exposure-history diversity represented was limited. Estimated clonotype richness was generally larger for naive than for memory subsets. Sampling was restricted to blood, and TCR repertoires in tissue are likely to differ from TCR repertoires in blood. Pairwise subsampling indicated that sequencing depth was expected to affect the degree of clonotype sharing among donors. Compared with non-shared clonotypes, the clonotypes found in all four sorted-subset donors had higher generation probabilities.

Using the deep immunoSEQ assay, TCR CDR3 regions were amplified from genomic DNA by multiplex PCR. Genomic DNA extracted from each cell subset was distributed evenly over all wells of several immunoSEQ 96-well plates, and each plate served as one replicate. For sorted subsets, each replicate PCR was loaded with 200 ng genomic DNA, equivalent to about 30,000 T cell genomes. Purified libraries were measured with a Qubit 3.0 fluorometer, size-checked on a Bioanalyzer 2100, and measured again with the KAPA Library Quantification kit. Every immunoSEQ 96-well plate was sequenced on a dedicated single-read 150-cycle Illumina NextSeq 550 flow cell. The original methods were these. Because the immunoSEQ output included only junctional sequences and no quality scores, the filtering could not be the same as the filtering used for full-length reads. To assign V/J genes and CDR3, sequences were annotated against IMGT germline references using PyIR, a Python wrapper for IgBLAST v1.9. Reads were filtered out if the reads had weak V/J assignments (E-value above 1e-6), no CDR3, stop codons, out-of-frame junctions, or ambiguous translated residues. V3J clonotypes were defined by identical inferred V gene, J gene, and CDR3 amino acid sequence. Percentage overlap between repertoires was calculated by dividing the number of shared unique clonotypes by the size of the smaller repertoire. Three approaches were used to assess repertoire richness: RTK rarefaction, the Chao1 estimator, and Recon v2.1 estimates of unobserved clonotypes. For all TCRbeta clonotypes obtained by the gDNA method from several donors, generation probabilities were computed with OLGA. What TCRdb holds here is the immuneACCESS table cut down to in-frame rearrangements. Part of the clones is not present; checked against another copy, under half of the missing clones reflect an unresolved V gene, and the others are unexplained. V, J and clone size are taken as reported in that table, and D and trimming were inferred from the DNA itself. This sample holds roughly 2.4 million clones; more than 90% were observed only once. The ten top clones hold approximately 0.13% of the sample.

CDR1 and CDR2 are drawn from the germline V gene: SNHLY, FYNNEI. The CDR3 numbers 15 residues from cysteine through phenylalanine. Only CDR3 DNA remains: 45 bases, in frame from the first base. Trimming takes 7 bases off V and 5 bases off J; junction bases not matched to a gene: 12. The TCR was taken from a man between 18 and 35 years old in good health. The chain employs TRBV2 and TRBJ2-5; TRBD1 matches 8 bases in the middle. Sequencing was done on a sample of naive CD4+ T cells sorted from blood. What this sample's cell subset or site label stands for: CD45RA+ positively selected. The CDR3 loop reads CASNTGTGYFETQYF. The sequence in DNA is TGTGCCAGCAACACAGGGACAGGTTATTTTGAGACCCAGTACTTC. When the CDR3 is completed using the reference TRBV2 and TRBJ2-5 genes on either side, the full variable domain is EPEVTQTPSHQVTQMGQEVILRCVPISNHLYFYWYRQILGQKVEFLVSFYNNEISEKSEIFDDQFSVERPDGSNFTLKIRSTKLEDSAMYFCASNTGTGYFETQYFGPGTRLLVL.